This T cell receptor beta chain was sequenced during a study of T-cell memory formation after mild COVID-19. V lost 2 bases and J lost 4, with 14 bases in between. This CDR3 spans 14 amino acids. Per the germline V gene, CDR1 is SQVTM and CDR2 is ANQGSEA. With respect to this clonotype: As yet, its antigen is unknown.

Study results and caveats: Whereas later expanders leaned CD4+, clones contracting day 15 to 85 showed a balanced CD4/CD8 makeup.

Each CDR3 protein gets one entry after TCRdb re-called the 5' RACE reads with MiXCR. The table has 450,000 or so distinct CDR3 sequences, roughly 20% seen once. The genes are TRBV29-1 and TRBJ1-2, with D tentatively TRBD1 (5 bases). This receptor was identified in an adult woman who had mild COVID-19 (a few samples of this study predate the infection). Cell type and time point are not known. The source material was PBMCs or a T cell subset sorted from them (not recorded which). DNA of the CDR3: TGCAGCGTTGAAAAGGGGTCAGCGTCCTATGGCTACACCTTC. This codes for CSVEKGSASYGYTF. The complete variable domain, with remaining parts taken from reference TRBV29-1 and TRBJ1-2, reads SAVISQKPSRDICQRGTSLTIQCQVDSQVTMMFWYRQQPGQSLTLIATANQGSEATYESGFVIDKFPISRPNLTFSTLTVSNMSPEDSSIYLCSVEKGSASYGYTFGSGTRLTVV.